Each of the 10 T cell receptor beta chains below was sequenced from the same sample in a study of T cells in Graves' hyperthyroidism and ophthalmopathy. TCR beta CDR3 regions were amplified from RNA. The HTBI primer set drove a first-round RT-PCR of the TCR CDR3. TCRdb independently ran MiXCR on the multiplex PCR reads; one entry per CDR3 protein. The sample contains 480,000 or so distinct CDR3 sequences, approximately 15% of which appear only once. Material for sequencing was blood. All receptors derive from a young woman with Graves' hyperthyroidism.

This clonotype was observed at least ten times. V is TRBV19 and J is TRBJ1-4; D call uncertain. This CDR3 comprises 15 residues. Deletions cut 4 bases from V and 4 bases from J, with 13 bases between. In germline, CDR1 is LNHDA, CDR2 SQIVND (reference sequence). This CDR3 is CASSSIGSSNEKLFF. The CDR3 DNA follows: TGTGCCAGTAGTAGTATCGGGTCGAGTAATGAAAAACTGTTTTTT.

This clonotype was counted ten times or more. This chain links TRBV10-3 with TRBJ1-2; a weak D match, TRBD1 (5 bases). The CDR3 is 14 residues long. The ends were cut back, 0 bases at V and 8 bases at J, with 13 bases in the middle. Germline-derived CDR1 and CDR2 are ENHRY and SYGVKD. CDR3 region: CAISESNGQGGYTF. CDR3 nucleotide sequence: TGTGCCATCAGTGAGTCGAACGGCCAGGGCGGCTACACCTTC.

As for this clonotype: A single base separates this from a much larger clone, so it may be a read error. This chain joins TRBV7-9 and TRBJ1-1; D remains ambiguous. CDR1 and CDR2 from the germline V gene are SEHNR and FQNEAQ (reference sequence). The V gene lost 5 bases and the J gene lost 0 bases, with 19 bases spanning the gap. The CDR3 is 17 amino acids. CDR3 region: CASSEGSRYTMNTEAFF. CDR3 nucleotides: TGTGCCAGCAGCGAAGGTTCCCGGTATACCATGAACACTGAAGCTTTCTTT.

In its sample, this clonotype was seen many times. The chain carries TRBV12-3 or TRBV12-4 and TRBJ2-1; 8 bases align to TRBD2. The CDR3 length is 14 residues. V shed 3 bases and J 9 bases; nucleotides not matched to a gene: 7. The CDR3 region has the DNA TGTGCCAGCAGTTTGACGGGAGGGCCCTTTGAGCAGTTCTTC. Amino acids: CASSLTGGPFEQFF.

This clonotype has ten or more counts. The J gene is TRBJ2-3, the V gene TRBV2, with 7 nucleotides matching TRBD2. CDR1 and CDR2 from the germline V gene are SNHLY and FYNNEI. The V segment lost 10 bases and the J segment 3 bases; nucleotides outside the gene matches: 16. The CDR3 loop spans 16 amino acids. The CDR3 sequence: CAIDQLASPVTDTQYF. The CDR3 DNA reads as TGTGCCATCGACCAACTAGCGAGCCCCGTGACAGATACGCAGTATTTT.

This clonotype was observed at least ten times. This chain links TRBV2 with TRBJ2-1, with 11 nucleotides matching TRBD2. This CDR3 has 15 residues. CDR1 and CDR2 (germline): SNHLY, FYNNEI. V shed 6 bases, J shed 5 bases, and the junction held 6 bases outside the gene matches. The CDR3 DNA sequence: TGTGCCAGCAGACAAACTAGCGGGAGCCACAATGAGCAGTTCTTC. It translates to CASRQTSGSHNEQFF.

This clonotype turned up a few times. The chain recombines TRBV24-1 with TRBJ1-2; D ambiguous. V lost 2 bases and J lost 6, with 6 bases in between. Per the germline V gene, CDR1 is KGHDR and CDR2 is SFDVKD. The CDR3 is 12 amino acids. CDR3 protein: CATSDSGNGYTF. CDR3 nucleotide sequence: TGTGCCACCAGTGATTCGGGGAATGGCTACACCTTC.

At least ten counts were recorded for this clonotype. The chain carries TRBV12-3 or TRBV12-4 and TRBJ2-5; D may be TRBD2 (7 bases). V dropped 6 bases and J dropped 4 bases, with 18 bases sitting between them. CDR3 length equals 15 residues. CDR3 DNA: TGTGCCAGCAGGGGGGGGGCAGGGAGAGGAGAGACCCAGTACTTC. Residues: CASRGGAGRGETQYF.

J is TRBJ2-7 and V is TRBV4-1; 13 bases match TRBD2. Trimming removed 0 bases from V and 4 bases from J; junction bases left unmatched: 0. The CDR3 has 15 amino acids. Germline V CDR1 and CDR2: MGHRA, YSYEKL. The CDR3 coding sequence is TGCGCCAGCAGCCAAGAACTAGCGGGAGGGTACGAGCAGTACGTC. The encoded protein is CASSQELAGGYEQYV.

The chain carries TRBV12-3 or TRBV12-4 and TRBJ2-7; D not certain. Between the trimmed V and J ends, which lost 3 bases and 1 base, there was a span of 4 bases. This CDR3 is built from 12 residues. CDR3 coding DNA: TGTGCCAGCAGTTTTCGGTCCTACGAGCAGTACTTC. Translated, it gives CASSFRSYEQYF.